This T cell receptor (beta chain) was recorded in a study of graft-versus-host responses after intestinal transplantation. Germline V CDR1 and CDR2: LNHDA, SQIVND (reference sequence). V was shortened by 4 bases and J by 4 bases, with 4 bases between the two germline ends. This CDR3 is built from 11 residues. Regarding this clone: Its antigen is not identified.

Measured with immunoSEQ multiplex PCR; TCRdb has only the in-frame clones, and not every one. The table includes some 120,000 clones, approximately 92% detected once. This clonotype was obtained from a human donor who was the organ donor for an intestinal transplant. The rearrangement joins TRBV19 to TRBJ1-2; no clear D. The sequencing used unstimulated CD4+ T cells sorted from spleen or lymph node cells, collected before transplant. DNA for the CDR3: TGTGCCAGTAGTAGGTCCTATGGCTACACCTTC. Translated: CASSRSYGYTF.